The 17 T cell receptor beta chains below all came from one sample that was sequenced in a study of CD4 and CD8 cells across lung adenocarcinoma regions. In TCRdb, the PCR reads were re-called with MiXCR into one record per CDR3 protein. The sample holds about 27,000 distinct CDR3 sequences; 53% are singletons and the top ten take about 45%. The sequencing sample was made of CD8+ T cells from the center of a lung tumor. Receptors were obtained from a male donor with lung adenocarcinoma. The CD4 and CD8 labels of this study may be unreliable.

The chain recombines TRBV15 with TRBJ2-3; D is perhaps TRBD2 (6 bases). This CDR3 comprises 15 residues. Germline V lookup: CDR1 LNHNV, CDR2 YYDKDF (reference sequence). V was clipped by 5 bases and J by 0 bases, with 12 bases between them. This CDR3 reads CATSRGFVSTDTQYF. In DNA form, the CDR3 reads TGTGCCACCAGCCGGGGGTTTGTTAGCACAGATACGCAGTATTTT.

This clonotype was counted between two and nine times. The V call is TRBV6-1, the J call TRBJ2-1, with TRBD2 identical over 11 bases. V trimming: 6 bases; J trimming: 10 bases; junction bases outside the gene matches: 8. Germline values: CDR1 MNHNS, CDR2 SASEGT. The CDR3 is 14 residues long. This CDR3 reads CASRTLAGAGEQFF. Written as DNA, the CDR3 is TGTGCCAGCAGGACACTAGCGGGGGCGGGAGAGCAGTTCTTC.

The chain joins TRBV7-2 to TRBJ1-5; D might be TRBD1 (5 bases). V lost 5 bases and J 6 bases, leaving 20 bases between the germline ends. This CDR3 comprises 16 residues. Germline V gives CDR1 SGHTA, CDR2 FQGNSA. CDR3 in DNA: TGTGCCAGCAGCCCCGCGGGGCTAGGGCAAGGTCAGCCCCAGCATTTT. Protein: CASSPAGLGQGQPQHF.

At least ten counts were recorded for this clonotype. The V and J genes are TRBV10-1 and TRBJ2-3; TRBD2 aligns across 11 bases. The CDR3 has 16 amino acids. Germline trimming cut 3 bases from V and 2 bases from J; bases unmatched to any gene: 4. Germline lookup yields CDR1 WNHNN and CDR2 SYGVQD (reference sequence). CDR3 sequence: CASSEGLAGHTDTQYF. CDR3 sequence (DNA): TGCGCCAGCAGTGAAGGACTAGCGGGCCACACAGATACGCAGTATTTT.

The V gene is TRBV10-3, the J gene TRBJ2-1; 7 nucleotides align to TRBD2. Losses at the gene ends were 10 bases for V and 1 base for J; bases not matched to a gene: 10. The CDR3 consists of 15 residues. Germline loops: CDR1 ENHRY, CDR2 SYGVKD. The CDR3 DNA sequence: TGTGCCAACACCCCGGGAGGTCCTTCCTACAATGAGCAGTTCTTC. It codes for CANTPGGPSYNEQFF.

The table lists this clonotype with a count of one. The chain links TRBV10-3 to TRBJ2-1; perhaps TRBD2 as D (6 bases). Germline-derived CDR1 and CDR2 are ENHRY and SYGVKD. Trimming left V 4 bases short and J 8 bases short, with 15 bases between. This CDR3 spans 14 amino acids. The chain's CDR3 is CAISAATSTYEQFF. The DNA of the CDR3 is TGTGCCATCAGTGCCGCAACTAGCACCTATGAGCAGTTCTTC.

The count of this clonotype is one. This rearrangement joins TRBV6-5 to TRBJ2-5; TRBD1 matches 7 bases. The CDR3 extends over 13 amino acids. The V gene's germline CDR1 is MNHEY and CDR2 SVGAGI. V shed 5 bases, J shed 4 bases, and the junction held 4 bases outside the gene matches. Written as DNA, the CDR3 is TGTGCCAGCAGTAACTACAGGGGAGAGACCCAGTACTTC. Translating gives CASSNYRGETQYF.

This clonotype has a count of ten or more. One end of the junction varies from germline; a read error may be responsible. The chain is built from TRBV7-2 and TRBJ2-2; D is undetermined. Germline lookup yields CDR1 SGHTA and CDR2 FQGNSA. The CDR3 totals 12 residues. The CDR3 sequence is CASSWPGGSVHF. The CDR3 DNA sequence: TGTGCCAGCAGCTGGCCCGGCGGCTCGGTTCACTTT.

The chain combines TRBV6-1 with TRBJ2-5; possibly TRBD2 for D (6 bases). V was pared by 6 bases and J by 2 bases, with 13 bases between. CDR1 is MNHNS, CDR2 SASEGT, per germline. The CDR3 has 14 amino acids. CDR3 loop: CASSAGLRQETQYF. The CDR3 DNA reads TGTGCCAGCAGCGCGGGACTGCGTCAAGAGACCCAGTACTTC.

This clonotype was picked up many times. This chain links TRBV5-4 with TRBJ2-1; D is undetermined. The CDR3 runs to 12 residues. Trimming took off 7 bases at V and 10 bases at J, with 15 bases between the two ends. Germline CDR1 is SGHNT and CDR2 is YYREEE (reference sequence). The CDR3 bases are TGTGCCAGCCTCCAGGACCAAGGGGAGCAGTTCTTC. This translates into CASLQDQGEQFF. Combining the CDR3 with reference TRBV5-4 and TRBJ2-1 gives the whole variable domain ETGVTQSPTHLIKTRGQQVTLRCSSQSGHNTVSWYQQALGQGPQFIFQYYREEENGRGNFPPRFSGLQFPNYSSELNVNALELDDSALYLCASLQDQGEQFFGPGTRLTVL.

V gene TRBV5-1 combines with J gene TRBJ1-4; D remains ambiguous. The germline CDR1 and CDR2 sequences are SGHRS and YFSETQ. This CDR3 has 15 amino acids. The germline V and J ends were trimmed by 1 base and 7 bases, with 14 bases remaining between them. The CDR3 here is CASSLTATSGEKLFF. DNA for the CDR3: TGCGCCAGCAGCTTGACGGCGACTTCGGGTGAAAAACTGTTTTTT.

The rearrangement links TRBV27 to TRBJ2-5; 7 bases are a match to TRBD2. CDR3 size: 14 residues. Germline V lookup: CDR1 MNHEY, CDR2 SMNVEV (reference sequence). CDR3 coding DNA: TGTGCGGGCAGCGGGGTCCCGGACCCAGAGACCCAGTACTTC. Its translation is CAGSGVPDPETQYF.

By sample fraction, this clonotype is medium-sized. CDR3 protein: CASSFGGRVFKQFF. Written as DNA, the CDR3 is TGTGCCAGCAGCTTCGGCGGGAGGGTCTTTAAGCAGTTCTTC. This rearrangement joins TRBV7-2 to TRBJ2-1, with 9 bases that match TRBD2. The CDR3 has 14 amino acids. V lost 3 bases and J lost 11; bases outside the gene matches: 8. Germline V gene sequence: CDR1 SGHTA, CDR2 FQGNSA. The whole variable domain, remainder taken from reference TRBV7-2 and TRBJ2-1, is GAGVSQSPSNKVTEKGKDVELRCDPISGHTALYWYRQSLGQGLEFLIYFQGNSAPDKSGLPSDRFSAERTGGSVSTLTIQRTQQEDSAVYLCASSFGGRVFKQFFGPGTRLTVL.

This clonotype was seen ten or more times. The chain joins TRBV3-1 to TRBJ2-5; no reliable D call. The CDR3 is 12 amino acids. Germline V gene sequence: CDR1 LGHDT, CDR2 YNNKEL (reference sequence). The V end was cut by 2 bases, the J end by 1 base, with 2 bases between. CDR3 nucleotide sequence: TGTGCCAGCAGCCAACTCCAAGAGACCCAGTACTTC. This encodes CASSQLQETQYF.

The V gene is TRBV7-6, the J gene TRBJ2-5, with TRBD2 as a possible D gene (5 bases). Germline CDR1 SGHVS, CDR2 FNYEAQ. CDR3 length: 14 residues. The CDR3 DNA reads as TGTGCGGGGAGCGTGGGCCGTGACCAAGAGACCCAGTACTTC. It specifies CAGSVGRDQETQYF.

To note about this clonotype: One end of the junction does not line up with germline, which may come from a read error. The chain recombines TRBV6-1 with TRBJ2-4, with 8 bases matching TRBD2. Germline CDR1 MNHNS, CDR2 SASEGT. CDR3 size: 16 residues. The CDR3 DNA follows: TGTGCCAGCAGTGTAGCGGGGCTGGGGGCCAAGAACATTCAGTACTTC. It translates to CASSVAGLGAKNIQYF.

V gene TRBV28 combines with J gene TRBJ1-2; TRBD1 is a possible D gene (5 bases). Germline CDR1 and CDR2: MDHEN and SYDVKM. The V and J ends lost 6 bases and 4 bases respectively, with 15 bases between them. The CDR3 extends over 14 amino acids. The CDR3 sequence is CASSSTGELYGYTF. The CDR3 nucleotides read TGTGCCAGCAGCTCCACAGGTGAACTCTATGGCTACACCTTC.